This T cell receptor (beta chain) emerged from a study of siplizumab effects on memory and regulatory T cells (dated by TCRdb to the late 2010s). For context, the study as a whole: The study looked at the effect of siplizumab, an anti-CD2 antibody, on alloreactive T-cell subsets in allogeneic mixed lymphocyte reactions made from human PBMCs. What the authors observed across the whole study: Because sequences at frequencies below about 10^-5 were poorly captured, only a minor fraction of alloreactive clones could be mapped back to unstimulated subsets. About 75-97% of proliferating CD4+ or CD8+ clones could not be given a naive or memory phenotype. Among mappable alloreactive CD4+ clones, the Treg-derived fraction averaged approximately 72% with siplizumab versus 26.9% in control reactions. Siplizumab significantly lowered the cumulative frequency of alloreactive sequences that could be traced to unstimulated CD4+ memory T cells. Unstimulated naive T cells appeared to be more diverse than memory T cells, and naive cells seemed to make a substantial contribution to the alloresponse. The suppressive function of proliferating Tregs from siplizumab cultures was not functionally confirmed.

As encoded in the germline V gene, CDR1 is MDHEN while CDR2 is SYDVKM. Deletion took 3 bases off V and 7 bases off J, with a span of 24 bases between the germline ends. The CDR3 measures 17 amino acids from cysteine to phenylalanine. The only DNA kept is the CDR3, 51 bases in frame from the first base. Sorted unstimulated T cells, along with proliferating T cells recovered from mixed lymphocyte reactions, underwent TCRbeta CDR3 sequencing. Fresh whole blood from some ten HLA-typed healthy donors was used as the source from which PBMCs were isolated. To map where alloreactive clones came from, unstimulated CD4+ non-regulatory T cells were FACS-sorted. Concerning this clone: Its target antigen remains unknown. The sample holds no much larger clone one base away, and base qualities are not on file.

Preparation of the library involved the immunoSEQ multiplex PCR assay. Each sample had 85,000 to 100,000 TCR templates assayed by the deep sequencing platform. Genomic DNA extracted from sorted T cells was used for TCRbeta CDR3 sequencing. The study's own analysis went as follows. Clonal analysis of TCRbeta CDR3 data was done in the R programming language. Unstimulated samples were compared with post-reaction CFSE-low samples to define alloreactive CD4+ and CD8+ clones. Alloreactive CD4+ clones were assigned to regulatory or non-regulatory origin by matching sequences to sorted unstimulated Treg and non-Treg repertoires. TCRdb carries this immuneACCESS record with in-frame sequences only. Its versions omit some clonotypes, under half of them owing to an unresolved V gene in the studies checked, with the rest unexplained. V and J calls and clone size are copied from that table; D and trimming were computed from the DNA. The sample includes roughly 92,000 clones, with around 94% observed a single time. The leading ten clones occupy 1% to 1.5% of the sample.

This chain is built from TRBV28 and TRBJ1-1; no D gene is confidently identified. The sequence was collected from a human donor in good health. Sequencing was performed on non-Treg CD4+ T cells sorted from blood. The sample's cell subset or site, from its label and the paper: FACS-sorted unstimulated CD4+ non-regulatory T cells. CDR3 protein: CASSFPRNKALEFEAFF. The DNA sequence is as follows: TGTGCCAGCAGTTTCCCAAGAAATAAGGCCCTGGAGTTTGAAGCTTTCTTT.